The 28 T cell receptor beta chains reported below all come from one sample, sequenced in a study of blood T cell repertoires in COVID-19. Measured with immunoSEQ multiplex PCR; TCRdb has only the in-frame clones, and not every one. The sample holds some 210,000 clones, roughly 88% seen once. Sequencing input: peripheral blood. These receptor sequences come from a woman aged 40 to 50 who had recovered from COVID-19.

Here the CDR3 reads CASSLGQGAVVGTEAFF. In nucleotides, the CDR3 is TGTGCCAGCAGCTTAGGACAGGGGGCTGTTGTGGGAACTGAAGCTTTCTTT. The V call is TRBV7-9, the J call TRBJ1-1; TRBD1 agrees at 10 bases. Germline loops: CDR1 SEHNR, CDR2 FQNEAQ (reference sequence). The CDR3 is made up of 17 amino acids. Germline trimming cut 1 base from V and 5 bases from J; bases unmatched to any gene: 10.

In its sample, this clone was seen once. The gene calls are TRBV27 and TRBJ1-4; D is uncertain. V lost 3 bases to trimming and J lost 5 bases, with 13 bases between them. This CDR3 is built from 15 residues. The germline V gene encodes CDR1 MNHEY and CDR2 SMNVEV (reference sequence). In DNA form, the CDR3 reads TGTGCCAGCAGTTTGTCTCCTGGCTCCAATGAAAAACTGTTTTTT. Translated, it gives CASSLSPGSNEKLFF.

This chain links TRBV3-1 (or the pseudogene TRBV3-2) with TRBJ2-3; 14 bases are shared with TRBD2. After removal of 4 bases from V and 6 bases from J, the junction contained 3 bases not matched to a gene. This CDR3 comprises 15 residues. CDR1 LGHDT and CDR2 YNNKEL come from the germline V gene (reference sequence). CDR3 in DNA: TGTGCCAGCAGCCGACGGACTAGCGGGGGGGATACGCAGTATTTT. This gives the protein CASSRRTSGGDTQYF.

In DNA form, the CDR3 reads TGTGCCAGTAGTATAGACGGGAGAGATCCAGTGAATCAGCCCCAGCATTTT. It encodes CASSIDGRDPVNQPQHF. V is TRBV19 and J is TRBJ1-5; no clear D. This CDR3 contains 17 residues. The V and J ends lost 0 bases and 4 bases respectively, with 16 bases between them. CDR1 LNHDA and CDR2 SQIVND come from the germline V gene (reference sequence).

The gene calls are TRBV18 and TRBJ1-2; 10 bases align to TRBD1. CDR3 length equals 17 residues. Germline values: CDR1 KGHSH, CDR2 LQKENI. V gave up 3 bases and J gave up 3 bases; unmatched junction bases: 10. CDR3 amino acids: CASSPTRDRGGDYGYTF. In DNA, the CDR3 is TGTGCCAGCTCACCGACGCGGGACAGGGGAGGCGACTATGGCTACACCTTC.

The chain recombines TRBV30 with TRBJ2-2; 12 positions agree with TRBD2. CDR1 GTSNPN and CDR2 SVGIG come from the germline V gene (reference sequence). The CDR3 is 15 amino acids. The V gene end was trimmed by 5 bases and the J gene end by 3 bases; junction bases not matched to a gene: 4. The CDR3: CAWLAGGWDTGELFF. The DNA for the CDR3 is TGTGCCTGGCTAGCGGGAGGGTGGGACACCGGGGAGCTGTTTTTT.

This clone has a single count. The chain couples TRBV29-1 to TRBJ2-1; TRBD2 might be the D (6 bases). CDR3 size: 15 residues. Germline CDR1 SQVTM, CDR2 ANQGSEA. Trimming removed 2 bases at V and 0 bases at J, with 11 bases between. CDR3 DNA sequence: TGCAGCGTTGAATTAGCGGCAGGCTCCTACAATGAGCAGTTCTTC. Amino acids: CSVELAAGSYNEQFF.

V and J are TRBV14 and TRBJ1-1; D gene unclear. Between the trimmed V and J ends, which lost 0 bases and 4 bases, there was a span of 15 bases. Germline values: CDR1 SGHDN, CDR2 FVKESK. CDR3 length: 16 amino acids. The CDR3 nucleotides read TGTGCCAGCAGCCAAGATTTACGGGTTCGGGGCACTGAAGCTTTCTTT. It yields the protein CASSQDLRVRGTEAFF.

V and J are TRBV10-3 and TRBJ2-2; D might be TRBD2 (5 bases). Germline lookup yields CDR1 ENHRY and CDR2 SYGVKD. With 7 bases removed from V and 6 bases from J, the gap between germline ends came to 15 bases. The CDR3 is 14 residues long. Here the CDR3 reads CAITQHEGAGELFF. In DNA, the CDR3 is TGTGCCATCACCCAGCACGAGGGAGCCGGGGAGCTGTTTTTT.

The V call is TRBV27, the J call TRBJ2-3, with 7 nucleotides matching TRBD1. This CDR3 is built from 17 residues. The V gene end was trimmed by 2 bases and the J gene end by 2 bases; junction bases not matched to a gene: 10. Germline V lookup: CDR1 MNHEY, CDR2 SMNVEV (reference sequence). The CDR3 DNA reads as TGTGCCAGCAGTTTAGCCCCTGAGGGGGCGCACACAGATACGCAGTATTTT. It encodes CASSLAPEGAHTDTQYF.

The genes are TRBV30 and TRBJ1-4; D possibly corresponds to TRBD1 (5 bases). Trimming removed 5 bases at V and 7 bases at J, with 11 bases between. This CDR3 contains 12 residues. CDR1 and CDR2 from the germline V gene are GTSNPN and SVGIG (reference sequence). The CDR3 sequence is CAWQGSGEKLFF. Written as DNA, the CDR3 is TGTGCCTGGCAGGGATCGGGTGAAAAACTGTTTTTT.

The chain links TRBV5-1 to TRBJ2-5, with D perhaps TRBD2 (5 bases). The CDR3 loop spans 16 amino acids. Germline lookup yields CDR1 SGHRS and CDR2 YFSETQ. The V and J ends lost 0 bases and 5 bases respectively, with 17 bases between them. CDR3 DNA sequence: TGCGCCAGCAGCTTGGACGTCGGCGCCCGCGGGGAGACCCAGTACTTC. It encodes CASSLDVGARGETQYF.

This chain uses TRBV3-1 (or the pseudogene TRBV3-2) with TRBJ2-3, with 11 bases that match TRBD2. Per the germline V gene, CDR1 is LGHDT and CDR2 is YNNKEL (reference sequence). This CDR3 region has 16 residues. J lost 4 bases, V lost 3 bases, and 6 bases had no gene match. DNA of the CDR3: TGTGCCAGCAGCCAGGAGACTAGCGGGAACTCAGATACGCAGTATTTT. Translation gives CASSQETSGNSDTQYF.

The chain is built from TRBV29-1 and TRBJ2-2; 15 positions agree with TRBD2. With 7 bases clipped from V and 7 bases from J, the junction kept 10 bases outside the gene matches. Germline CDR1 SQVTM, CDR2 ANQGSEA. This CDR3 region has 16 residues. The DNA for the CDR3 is TGCAGCGCTAGGGGGGGACTAGCGGGAGGATTCGGGGAGCTGTTTTTT. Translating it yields CSARGGLAGGFGELFF.

CDR3 coding DNA: TGTGCCAGCAGCCTACGGACTAGCGGCCCCGGGCAGTACTTC. It specifies CASSLRTSGPGQYF. This chain links TRBV13 with TRBJ2-7; 10 bases fit TRBD2. The V gene end was trimmed by 5 bases and the J gene end by 9 bases; junction bases not matched to a gene: 10. The germline V gene has CDR1 PRHDT and CDR2 FYEKMQ (reference sequence). The CDR3 loop spans 14 amino acids. Full variable domain (remainder filled in from reference TRBV13 and TRBJ2-7): AAGVIQSPRHLIKEKRETATLKCYPIPRHDTVYWYQQGPGQDPQFLISFYEKMQSDKGSIPDRFSAQQFSDYHSELNMSSLELGDSALYFCASSLRTSGPGQYFGPGTRLTVT.

The CDR3 DNA sequence: TGTGCCAGCTCACGGGCGGCGGGGCTAGCCAAAAACATTCAGTACTTC. Protein product: CASSRAAGLAKNIQYF. The genes are TRBV18 and TRBJ2-4, with TRBD2 as a possible D gene (6 bases). CDR3 size: 16 residues. Per the germline V gene, CDR1 is KGHSH and CDR2 is LQKENI. Trimming left V 4 bases short and J 0 bases short, with 13 bases between.

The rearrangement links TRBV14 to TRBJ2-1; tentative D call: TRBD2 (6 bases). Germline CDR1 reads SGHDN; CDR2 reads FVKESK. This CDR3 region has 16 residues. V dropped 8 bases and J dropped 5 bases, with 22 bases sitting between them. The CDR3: CASPRGRVGLDNEQFF. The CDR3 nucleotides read TGTGCCAGCCCCCGGGGGAGAGTGGGGTTAGACAATGAGCAGTTCTTC.

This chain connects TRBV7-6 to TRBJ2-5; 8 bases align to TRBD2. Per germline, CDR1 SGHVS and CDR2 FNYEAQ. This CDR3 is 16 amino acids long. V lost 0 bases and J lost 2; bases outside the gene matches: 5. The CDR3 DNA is TGTGCCAGCAGCTTAGCGTCACTAGCGGCACAAGAGACCCAGTACTTC. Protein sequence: CASSLASLAAQETQYF.

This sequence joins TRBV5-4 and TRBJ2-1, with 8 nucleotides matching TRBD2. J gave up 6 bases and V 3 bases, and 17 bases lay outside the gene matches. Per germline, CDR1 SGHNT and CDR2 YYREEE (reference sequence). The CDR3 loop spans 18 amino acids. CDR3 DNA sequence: TGTGCCAGCAGCTCCACCGGGGCGGGGACTAGGAAATCCAATGAGCAGTTCTTC. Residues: CASSSTGAGTRKSNEQFF. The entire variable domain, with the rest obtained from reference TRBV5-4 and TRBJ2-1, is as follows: ETGVTQSPTHLIKTRGQQVTLRCSSQSGHNTVSWYQQALGQGPQFIFQYYREEENGRGNFPPRFSGLQFPNYSSELNVNALELDDSALYLCASSSTGAGTRKSNEQFFGPGTRLTVL.

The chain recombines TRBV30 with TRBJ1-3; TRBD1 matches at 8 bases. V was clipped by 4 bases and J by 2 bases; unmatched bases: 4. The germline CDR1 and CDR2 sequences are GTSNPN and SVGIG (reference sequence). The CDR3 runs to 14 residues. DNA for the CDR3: TGTGCCTGGACCCAGACAGGGGCTGGAAACACCATATATTTT. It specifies CAWTQTGAGNTIYF.

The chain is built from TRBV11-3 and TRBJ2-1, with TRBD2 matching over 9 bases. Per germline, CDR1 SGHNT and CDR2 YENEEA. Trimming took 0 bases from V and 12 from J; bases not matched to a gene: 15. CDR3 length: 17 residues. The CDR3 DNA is TGTGCCAGCAGCTTAGATTATCAAGCTAGCGGGGCCAGTGGGCAGTTCTTC. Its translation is CASSLDYQASGASGQFF. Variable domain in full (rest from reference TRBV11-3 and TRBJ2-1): EAGVVQSPRYKIIEKKQPVAFWCNPISGHNTLYWYLQNLGQGPELLIRYENEEAVDDSQLPKDRFSAERLKGVDSTLKIQPAELGDSAVYLCASSLDYQASGASGQFFGPGTRLTVL.

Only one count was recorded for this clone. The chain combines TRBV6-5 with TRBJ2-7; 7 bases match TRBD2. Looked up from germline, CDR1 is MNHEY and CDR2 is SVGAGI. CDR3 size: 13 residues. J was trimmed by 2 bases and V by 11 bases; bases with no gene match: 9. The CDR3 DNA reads TGTGCCGCGGGGCGGGAGAAGGCCTACGAGCAGTACTTC. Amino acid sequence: CAAGREKAYEQYF.

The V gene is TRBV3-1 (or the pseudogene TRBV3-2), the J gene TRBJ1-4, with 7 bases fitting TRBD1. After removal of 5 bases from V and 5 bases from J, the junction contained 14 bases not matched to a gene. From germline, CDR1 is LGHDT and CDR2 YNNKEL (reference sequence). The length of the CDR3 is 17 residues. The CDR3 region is CASSTIQEGQRNEKLFF. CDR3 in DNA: TGTGCCAGCAGCACCATTCAAGAGGGACAGAGGAATGAAAAACTGTTTTTT.

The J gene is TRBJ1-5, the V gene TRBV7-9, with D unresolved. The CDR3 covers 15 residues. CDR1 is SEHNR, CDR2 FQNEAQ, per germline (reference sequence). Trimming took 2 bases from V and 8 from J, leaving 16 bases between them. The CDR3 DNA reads TGTGCCAGCAGCTTATTTCGGGGAAGTGATGAGCCCCAGCATTTT. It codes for CASSLFRGSDEPQHF.

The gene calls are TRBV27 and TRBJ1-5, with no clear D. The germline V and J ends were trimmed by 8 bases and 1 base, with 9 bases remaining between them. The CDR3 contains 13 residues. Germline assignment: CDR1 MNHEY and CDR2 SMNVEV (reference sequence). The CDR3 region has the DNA TGTGCCAGCCGGGTGAGGAGCAATCAGCCCCAGCATTTT. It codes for CASRVRSNQPQHF.

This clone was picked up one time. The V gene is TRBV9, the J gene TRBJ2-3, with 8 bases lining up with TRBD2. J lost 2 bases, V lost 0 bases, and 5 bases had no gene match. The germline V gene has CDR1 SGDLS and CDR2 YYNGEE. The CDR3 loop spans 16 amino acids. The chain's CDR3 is CASSVEGAGATDTQYF. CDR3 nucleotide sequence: TGTGCCAGCAGCGTAGAAGGAGCGGGGGCCACAGATACGCAGTATTTT.

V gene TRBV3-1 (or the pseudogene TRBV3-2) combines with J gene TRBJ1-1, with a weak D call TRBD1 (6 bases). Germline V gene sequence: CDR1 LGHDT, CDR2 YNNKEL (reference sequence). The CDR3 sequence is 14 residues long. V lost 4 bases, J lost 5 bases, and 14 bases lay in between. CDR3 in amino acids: CASSPGEKDTEAFF. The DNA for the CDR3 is TGTGCCAGCAGCCCAGGGGAGAAGGATACTGAAGCTTTCTTT.

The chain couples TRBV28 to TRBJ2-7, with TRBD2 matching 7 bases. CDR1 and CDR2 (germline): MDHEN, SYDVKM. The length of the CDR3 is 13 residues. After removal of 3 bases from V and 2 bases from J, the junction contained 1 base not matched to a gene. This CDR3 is CASSLSGTYEQYF. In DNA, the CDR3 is TGTGCCAGCAGTTTGAGCGGGACCTACGAGCAGTACTTC.